These 4 T cell receptor beta chains came from one sample sequenced in a study of T cell responses to AZD1222 COVID-19 vaccine. The assay was immunoSEQ multiplex PCR, and TCRdb's table has in-frame clones only and misses some. Here the sample spans about 150,000 clones, about 92% being singletons. The sample in question was peripheral blood, obtained 28 days after the second AZD1222 dose. These receptors originate from an adult who received the AZD1222 COVID-19 vaccine.

This chain links TRBV6-2 or TRBV6-3 with TRBJ1-5; the match to TRBD1 covers 8 bases. Germline V CDR1 and CDR2: MNHEY, SVGEGT. The CDR3 spans 17 residues. J lost 3 bases, V lost 2 bases, and 9 bases had no gene match. CDR3 DNA: TGTGCCAGCAGTTACCCCATCACAGGGGGGCCCAATCAGCCCCAGCATTTT. It is translated as CASSYPITGGPNQPQHF.

This chain uses TRBV11-2 with TRBJ1-6; 8 bases fit TRBD1. The CDR3 loop spans 17 amino acids. After removal of 4 bases from V and 8 bases from J, the junction contained 13 bases not matched to a gene. The germline CDR1 and CDR2 sequences are SGHAT and FQNNGV. The CDR3 sequence is CASSSRPRGPADSPLHF. The CDR3 DNA is TGTGCCAGCAGCTCACGTCCCAGGGGGCCGGCGGATTCACCCCTCCACTTT.

The rearrangement uses TRBV10-1 and TRBJ2-3; D gene uncertain. The CDR3 covers 13 residues. V was clipped by 4 bases and J by 11 bases, with 16 bases between them. Germline lookup yields CDR1 WNHNN and CDR2 SYGVQD (reference sequence). The DNA of the CDR3 is TGCGCCAGCAGTGGCACTACCGGAACGGGGCAGTATTTT. Its protein is CASSGTTGTGQYF.

The CDR3 coding sequence is TGTGCCAGCAGCCCTAGGGTAGGGTCGGTCTACGAGCAGTACTTC. This codes for CASSPRVGSVYEQYF. This chain joins TRBV27 and TRBJ2-7; D gene uncertain. Trimming removed 6 bases at V and 3 bases at J, with 18 bases between. Germline-derived CDR1 and CDR2 are MNHEY and SMNVEV (reference sequence). The CDR3 is 15 residues long.